The 2 T cell receptor beta chains given below trace back to one sample, sequenced in a study of shared T cell receptors in the human thymus. Clones were read by immunoSEQ multiplex PCR, and TCRdb kept only the in-frame ones, dropping some. The sample carries 640,000 or so clones, approximately 87% recorded once. The sample also formed part of further work on human thymus T cells.

Sequencing input: thymocytes. These receptors came from a boy younger than two with a congenital heart defect.

The rearrangement uses TRBV12-5 and TRBJ2-7, with a weak D call TRBD1 (6 bases). Germline-derived CDR1 and CDR2 are LGHNT and FRNRAP. Trimming shortened V by 6 bases and J by 1 base, and 10 bases separated the two germline ends. This CDR3 spans 13 amino acids. In nucleotides, the CDR3 is TGTGCTAGTGGATCGGGACATTCCTACGAGCAGTACTTC. This sequence encodes CASGSGHSYEQYF.

The genes are TRBV5-1 and TRBJ1-1; D is uncertain. The CDR3 loop spans 14 amino acids. The V end lost 0 bases, the J end lost 3 bases, and 9 bases lay between the germline ends. Germline lookup yields CDR1 SGHRS and CDR2 YFSETQ. The CDR3 here is CASSLVGEHTEAFF. The CDR3 DNA follows: TGCGCCAGCAGCTTGGTTGGGGAGCACACTGAAGCTTTCTTT.